Listed here is a single T cell receptor beta chain. These data are taken from a study of blood T cell repertoires in COVID-19. Study background: The samples span acute and convalescent COVID-19 from the United States, Italy and Spain.

In the authors' workflow: Amplification of reference gene primers was used by the study to estimate nucleated cell counts. Only in-frame clones appear in the TCRdb table, and some are missing; sequencing was by immunoSEQ multiplex PCR. The V and J calls and clone size are taken from that table; D and trimming were inferred from the DNA. The sample contains about 89,000 clones, about four fifths of which appear only once. The CDR3 consists of 15 residues. The germline V gene has CDR1 SGHAT and CDR2 FQNNGV. With V trimmed by 8 bases and J by 6 bases, 11 bases remained unmatched. Sequenced input: peripheral blood. The sequence derives from a man aged 65 to 79 with COVID-19, enrolled during active disease. The chain carries TRBV11-2 and TRBJ2-1, with 9 bases that match TRBD2. CDR3 DNA sequence: TGTGCCAGCGAGCTAATAGCGGGAGTTCGCAATGAGCAGTTCTTC. Its protein product is CASELIAGVRNEQFF.